This note documents a single T cell receptor (beta chain) sequence. Authors' analysis steps: Cell counts per sample came from amplifying reference gene primers. Profiled with immunoSEQ multiplex PCR; TCRdb holds only in-frame clones, not every one. V and J calls and clone size follow that table, whereas D and trimming were derived from the DNA. Altogether about 77,000 clones are present, under 95% being singletons, with the ten largest covering about 15%. The CDR3 is 16 amino acids. V shed 2 bases and J 1 base; nucleotides not matched to a gene: 7. From germline, CDR1 is MNHEY and CDR2 SVGAGI. This sample is drawn from a study of blood T cell repertoires in COVID-19. Background on the study: From the United States, Italy and Spain came samples of acute and convalescent COVID-19.

The chain links TRBV6-5 to TRBJ2-7; TRBD1 agrees at 8 bases. The specimen was peripheral blood. The TCR was taken from an elderly woman with active or convalescent COVID-19. CDR3 nucleotides: TGTGCCAGCAGTTACACGGGGGACAGGCAATCCTACGAGCAGTACTTC. This encodes CASSYTGDRQSYEQYF.